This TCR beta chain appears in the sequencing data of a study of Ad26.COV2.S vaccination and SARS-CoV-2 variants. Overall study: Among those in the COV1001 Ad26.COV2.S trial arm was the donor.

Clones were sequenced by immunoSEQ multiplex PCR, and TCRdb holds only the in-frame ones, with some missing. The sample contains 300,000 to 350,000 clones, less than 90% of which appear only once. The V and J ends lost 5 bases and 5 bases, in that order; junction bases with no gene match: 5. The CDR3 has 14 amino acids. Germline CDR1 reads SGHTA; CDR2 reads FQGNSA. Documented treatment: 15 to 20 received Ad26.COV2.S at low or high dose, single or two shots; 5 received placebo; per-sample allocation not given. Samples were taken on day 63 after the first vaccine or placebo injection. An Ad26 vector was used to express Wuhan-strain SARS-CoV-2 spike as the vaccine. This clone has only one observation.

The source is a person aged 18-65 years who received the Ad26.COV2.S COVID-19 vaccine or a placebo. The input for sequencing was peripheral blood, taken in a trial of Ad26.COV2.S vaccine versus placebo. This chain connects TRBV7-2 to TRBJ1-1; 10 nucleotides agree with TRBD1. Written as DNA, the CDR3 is TGTGCCAGCAGCCCGGACAGGGGGAGGACTGAAGCTTTCTTT. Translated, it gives CASSPDRGRTEAFF.